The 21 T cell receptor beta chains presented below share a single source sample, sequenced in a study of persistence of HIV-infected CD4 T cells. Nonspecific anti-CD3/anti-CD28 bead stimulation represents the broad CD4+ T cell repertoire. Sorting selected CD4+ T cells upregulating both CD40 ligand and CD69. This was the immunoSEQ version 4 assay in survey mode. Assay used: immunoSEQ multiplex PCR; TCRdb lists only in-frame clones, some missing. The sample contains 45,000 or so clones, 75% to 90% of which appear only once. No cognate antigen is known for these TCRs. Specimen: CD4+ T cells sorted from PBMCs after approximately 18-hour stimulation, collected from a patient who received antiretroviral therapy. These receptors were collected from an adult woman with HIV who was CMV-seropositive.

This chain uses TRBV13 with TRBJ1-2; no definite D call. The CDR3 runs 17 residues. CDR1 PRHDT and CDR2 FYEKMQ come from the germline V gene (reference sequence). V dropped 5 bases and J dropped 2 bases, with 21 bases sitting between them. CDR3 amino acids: CASSLTTPSGRNYGYTF. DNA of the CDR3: TGTGCCAGCAGCCTCACGACACCCTCAGGAAGGAACTATGGCTACACCTTC.

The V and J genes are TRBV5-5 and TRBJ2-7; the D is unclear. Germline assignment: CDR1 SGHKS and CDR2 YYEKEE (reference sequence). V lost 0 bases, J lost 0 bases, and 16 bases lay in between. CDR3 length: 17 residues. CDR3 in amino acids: CASSLGPDLMYSYEQYF. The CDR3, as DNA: TGTGCCAGCAGCTTGGGTCCAGACTTAATGTACTCCTACGAGCAGTACTTC. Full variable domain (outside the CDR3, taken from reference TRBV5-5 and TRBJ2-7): DAGVTQSPTHLIKTRGQQVTLRCSPISGHKSVSWYQQVLGQGPQFIFQYYEKEERGRGNFPDRFSARQFPNYSSELNVNALLLGDSALYLCASSLGPDLMYSYEQYFGPGTRLTVT.

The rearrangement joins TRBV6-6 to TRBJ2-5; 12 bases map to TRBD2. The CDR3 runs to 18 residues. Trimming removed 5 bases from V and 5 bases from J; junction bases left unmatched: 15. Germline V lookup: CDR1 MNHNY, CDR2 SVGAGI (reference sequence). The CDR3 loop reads CASSPRTSGEVGVETQYF. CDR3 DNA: TGTGCCAGCAGTCCCCGGACTAGCGGGGAAGTGGGTGTGGAGACCCAGTACTTC.

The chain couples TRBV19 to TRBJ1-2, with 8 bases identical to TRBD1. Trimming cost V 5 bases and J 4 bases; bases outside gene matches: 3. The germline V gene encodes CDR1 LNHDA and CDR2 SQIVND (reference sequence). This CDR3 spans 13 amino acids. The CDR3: CASSDRGGYGYTF. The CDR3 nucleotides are TGTGCCAGTAGTGACAGGGGCGGCTATGGCTACACCTTC.

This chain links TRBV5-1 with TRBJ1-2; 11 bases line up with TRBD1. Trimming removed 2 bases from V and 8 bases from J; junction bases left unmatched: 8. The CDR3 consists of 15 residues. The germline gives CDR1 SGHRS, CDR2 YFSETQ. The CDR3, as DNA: TGCGCCAGCAGCTTTTCCGGGACAGGGGGTTACGGCTACACCTTC. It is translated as CASSFSGTGGYGYTF.

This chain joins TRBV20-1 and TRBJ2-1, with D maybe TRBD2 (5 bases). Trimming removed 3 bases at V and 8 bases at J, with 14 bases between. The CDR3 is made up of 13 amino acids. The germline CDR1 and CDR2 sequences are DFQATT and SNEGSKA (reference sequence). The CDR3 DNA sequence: TGCAGTGCTAGTGAGGGCGTGGGCGATGAGCAGTTCTTC. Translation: CSASEGVGDEQFF.

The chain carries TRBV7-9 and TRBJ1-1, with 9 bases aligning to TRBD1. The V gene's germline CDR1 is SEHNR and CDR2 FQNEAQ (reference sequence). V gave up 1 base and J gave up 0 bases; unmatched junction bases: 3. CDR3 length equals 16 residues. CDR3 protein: CASSLGDRAMNTEAFF. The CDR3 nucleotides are TGTGCCAGCAGCTTAGGGGACAGGGCTATGAACACTGAAGCTTTCTTT.

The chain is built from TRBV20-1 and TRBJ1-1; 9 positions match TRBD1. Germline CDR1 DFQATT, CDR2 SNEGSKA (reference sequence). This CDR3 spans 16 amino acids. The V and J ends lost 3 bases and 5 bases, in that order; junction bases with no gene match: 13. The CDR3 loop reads CSASGSNRGRWTEAFF. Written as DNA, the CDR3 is TGCAGTGCTAGTGGTTCCAACAGGGGGCGTTGGACTGAAGCTTTCTTT.

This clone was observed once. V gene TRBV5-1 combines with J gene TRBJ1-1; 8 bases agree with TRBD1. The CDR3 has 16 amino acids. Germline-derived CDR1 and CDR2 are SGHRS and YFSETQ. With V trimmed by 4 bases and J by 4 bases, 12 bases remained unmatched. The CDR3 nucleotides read TGCGCCAGCAGCCCACAAGGGAACAGGGGGGGCACTGAAGCTTTCTTT. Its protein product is CASSPQGNRGGTEAFF.

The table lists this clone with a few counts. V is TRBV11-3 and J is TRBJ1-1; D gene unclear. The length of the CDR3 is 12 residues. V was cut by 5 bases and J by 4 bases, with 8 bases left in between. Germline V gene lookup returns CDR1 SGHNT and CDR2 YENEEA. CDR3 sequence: CASSPRSTEAFF. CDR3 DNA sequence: TGTGCCAGCAGCCCGAGGAGCACTGAAGCTTTCTTT.

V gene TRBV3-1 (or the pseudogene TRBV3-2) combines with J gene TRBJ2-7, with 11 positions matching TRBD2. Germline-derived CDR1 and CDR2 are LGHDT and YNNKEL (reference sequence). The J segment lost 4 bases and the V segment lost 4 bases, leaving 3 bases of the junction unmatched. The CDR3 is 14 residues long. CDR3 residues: CASSRGTSGYEQYF. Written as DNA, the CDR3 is TGTGCCAGCAGCCGGGGGACTAGCGGATACGAGCAGTACTTC.

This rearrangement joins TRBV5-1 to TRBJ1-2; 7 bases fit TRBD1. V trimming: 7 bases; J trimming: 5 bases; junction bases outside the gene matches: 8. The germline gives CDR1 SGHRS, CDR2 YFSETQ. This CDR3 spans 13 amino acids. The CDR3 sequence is CASATGQPYGYTF. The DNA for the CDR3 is TGCGCCAGCGCCACGGGACAGCCTTATGGCTACACCTTC.

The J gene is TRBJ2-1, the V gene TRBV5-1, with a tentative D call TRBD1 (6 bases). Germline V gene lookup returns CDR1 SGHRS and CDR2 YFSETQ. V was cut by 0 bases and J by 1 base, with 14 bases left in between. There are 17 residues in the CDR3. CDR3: CASSLGAGDFSYNEQFF. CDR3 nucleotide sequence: TGCGCCAGCAGCTTGGGGGCAGGGGATTTTTCCTACAATGAGCAGTTCTTC.

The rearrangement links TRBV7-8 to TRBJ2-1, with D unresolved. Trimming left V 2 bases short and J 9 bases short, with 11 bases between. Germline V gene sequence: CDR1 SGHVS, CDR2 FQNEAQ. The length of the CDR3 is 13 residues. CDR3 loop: CASSLYKASEQFF. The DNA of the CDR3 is TGTGCCAGCAGCTTATATAAGGCCAGTGAGCAGTTCTTC.

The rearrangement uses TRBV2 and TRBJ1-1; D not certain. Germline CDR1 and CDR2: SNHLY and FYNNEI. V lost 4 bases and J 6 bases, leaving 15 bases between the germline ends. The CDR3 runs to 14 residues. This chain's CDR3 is CASSVRVLYAEAFF. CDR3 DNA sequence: TGTGCCAGCAGTGTAAGGGTCTTATACGCTGAAGCTTTCTTT. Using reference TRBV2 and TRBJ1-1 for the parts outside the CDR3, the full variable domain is EPEVTQTPSHQVTQMGQEVILRCVPISNHLYFYWYRQILGQKVEFLVSFYNNEISEKSEIFDDQFSVERPDGSNFTLKIRSTKLEDSAMYFCASSVRVLYAEAFFGQGTRLTVV.

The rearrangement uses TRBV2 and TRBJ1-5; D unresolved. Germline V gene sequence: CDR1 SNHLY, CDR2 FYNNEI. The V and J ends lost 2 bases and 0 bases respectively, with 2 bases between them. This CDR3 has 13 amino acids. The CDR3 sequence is CASSEHSNQPQHF. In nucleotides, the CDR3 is TGTGCCAGCAGTGAACATAGCAATCAGCCCCAGCATTTT.

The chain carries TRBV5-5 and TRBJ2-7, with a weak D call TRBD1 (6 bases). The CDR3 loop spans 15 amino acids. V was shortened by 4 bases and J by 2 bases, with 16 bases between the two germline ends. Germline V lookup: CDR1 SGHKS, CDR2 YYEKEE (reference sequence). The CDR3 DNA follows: TGTGCCAGCAGCACACTAATCGACAGGACCTACGAGCAGTACTTC. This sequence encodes CASSTLIDRTYEQYF.

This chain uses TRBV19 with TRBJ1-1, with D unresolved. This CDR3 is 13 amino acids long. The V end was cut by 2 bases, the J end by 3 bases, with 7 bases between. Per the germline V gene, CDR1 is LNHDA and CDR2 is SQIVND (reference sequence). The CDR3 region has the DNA TGTGCCAGTAGTATAAGCGGGGACACTGAAGCTTTCTTT. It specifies CASSISGDTEAFF.

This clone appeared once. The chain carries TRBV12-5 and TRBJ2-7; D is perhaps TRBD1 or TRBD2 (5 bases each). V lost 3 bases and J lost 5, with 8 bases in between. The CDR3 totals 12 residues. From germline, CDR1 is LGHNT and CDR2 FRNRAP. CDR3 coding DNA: TGTGCTAGTGGTTTATCGGGACACGAGCAGTACTTC. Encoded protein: CASGLSGHEQYF.

The CDR3 sequence is CASTTRPLGASTEAFF. CDR3 in DNA: TGTGCCAGTACTACCCGACCATTGGGGGCCAGCACTGAAGCTTTCTTT. The chain has TRBV19 and TRBJ1-1; D perhaps matches TRBD1 (6 bases). V lost 7 bases, J lost 4 bases, and 22 bases lay in between. This CDR3 comprises 16 residues. Germline assignment: CDR1 LNHDA and CDR2 SQIVND (reference sequence). The variable domain in full, completed from reference TRBV19 and TRBJ1-1, reads DGGITQSPKYLFRKEGQNVTLSCEQNLNHDAMYWYRQDPGQGLRLIYYSQIVNDFQKGDIAEGYSVSREKKESFPLTVTSAQKNPTAFYLCASTTRPLGASTEAFFGQGTRLTVV.

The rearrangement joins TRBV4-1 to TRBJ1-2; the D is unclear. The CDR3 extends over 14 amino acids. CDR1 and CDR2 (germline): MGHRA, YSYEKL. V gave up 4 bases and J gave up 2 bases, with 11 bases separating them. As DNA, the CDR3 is TGCGCCAGCAGCCCGTCGAGAGACAACTATGGCTACACCTTC. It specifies CASSPSRDNYGYTF.